The 3 T cell receptor beta chains reported below all come from one sample, sequenced in a study of blood T cell repertoires in COVID-19. This table comes from immunoSEQ multiplex PCR, and its TCRdb copy is limited to in-frame clones, with some not included. The sample lists about 300,000 clones; approximately 84% were seen once. The sequencing sample was made of PBMCs or T cells enriched from blood (not recorded which). These TCRs come from a woman aged 18 to 35 who had recovered from COVID-19.

This clone was recorded only once. The chain carries TRBV19 and TRBJ2-2, with D hard to call. Germline V CDR1 and CDR2: LNHDA, SQIVND (reference sequence). The CDR3 consists of 11 residues. V lost 10 bases and J lost 0, with 3 bases in between. The CDR3 loop reads CATTNTGELFF. In nucleotides, the CDR3 is TGTGCCACCACGAACACCGGGGAGCTGTTTTTT.

The chain carries TRBV21-1 and TRBJ1-2; the D call of TRBD1 is as the table states it, not checked on the DNA. TRBV21-1 is flagged as a pseudogene. The CDR3 covers 15 residues. CDR3 sequence (DNA): TGTGCCAGCCCTGGACAGGGGAGGAATGACTATGGCTACACCTTC. This sequence encodes CASPGQGRNDYGYTF.

The chain couples TRBV6-5 to TRBJ2-5; 10 bases are a match to TRBD1. The V segment lost 2 bases and the J segment 3 bases; nucleotides outside the gene matches: 3. The CDR3 consists of 15 residues. Germline CDR1 and CDR2: MNHEY and SVGAGI. The chain's CDR3 is CASSYLTGGEETQYF. For the CDR3, the DNA is TGTGCCAGCAGTTACCTGACAGGGGGCGAAGAGACCCAGTACTTC.